This TCR beta chain was observed in a study of CD8+ T cells in alopecia areata. Study summary: Treated patients were given 5 to 10 mg oral tofacitinib twice daily. Patients took tofacitinib for 6 to 18 months, followed by 6 drug-free months.

V shed 0 bases, J shed 1 base, and the junction held 7 bases outside the gene matches. Germline loops: CDR1 SGHRS, CDR2 YFSETQ. This CDR3 has 18 residues. The sequencing template was cDNA reverse transcribed from extracted RNA. Some clones are missing from TCRdb's copy, which holds only in-frame ones; the method was immunoSEQ multiplex PCR. The table has hundreds of thousands of clones, less than 80% seen once. The gene calls are TRBV5-1 and TRBJ2-2; 9 bases agree with TRBD1. Sequences were derived from CD4+ T cells sorted from blood, sampled at week 0. This receptor was obtained from a human donor with alopecia areata. The CDR3: CASSLASWGQGNTGELFF. Here the CDR3 DNA reads TGCGCCAGCAGCTTGGCCTCTTGGGGACAGGGGAACACCGGGGAGCTGTTTTTT. The whole variable domain, remainder taken from reference TRBV5-1 and TRBJ2-2, is KAGVTQTPRYLIKTRGQQVTLSCSPISGHRSVSWYQQTPGQGLQFLFEYFSETQRNKGNFPGRFSGRQFSNSRSEMNVSTLELGDSALYLCASSLASWGQGNTGELFFGEGSRLTVL.